Following are 29 T cell receptor beta chains from one sample sequenced in a study of T cell changes during pregnancy in multiple sclerosis. Produced via immunoSEQ multiplex PCR; TCRdb's table is partial and in-frame only. The table records about 83,000 clones, 90% to 95% of them present only once. The specimen was PBMCs, collected in the first trimester of pregnancy. The source of these receptors is a female donor in good health, serving as a control in a pregnancy study. Some clones in this sample may be carry-over from other donors' samples.

This chain connects TRBV13 to TRBJ2-1; 7 bases are shared with TRBD2. CDR1 and CDR2 (germline): PRHDT, FYEKMQ (reference sequence). The CDR3 loop spans 16 amino acids. The V segment lost 0 bases and the J segment 7 bases; nucleotides outside the gene matches: 9. The DNA of the CDR3 is TGTGCCAGCAGCTTAGGATGGACTAGTACGTTTAATGAGCAGTTCTTC. Amino acids: CASSLGWTSTFNEQFF.

The rearrangement uses TRBV5-1 and TRBJ2-7, with D possibly matching TRBD1 (5 bases). V was clipped by 4 bases and J by 3 bases, with 11 bases between them. The length of the CDR3 is 13 residues. Germline values: CDR1 SGHRS, CDR2 YFSETQ. The CDR3 nucleotides read TGCGCCAGCAGCCAACAGGTCAGCTACGAGCAGTACTTC. It encodes CASSQQVSYEQYF.

CDR3 sequence reads: CASGTGPPWGYGYTF. Written as DNA, the CDR3 is TGTGCCAGCGGGACAGGACCCCCTTGGGGCTATGGCTACACCTTC. The chain carries TRBV27 and TRBJ1-2; 8 positions agree with TRBD1. The CDR3 contains 15 residues. Germline CDR1 is MNHEY and CDR2 is SMNVEV (reference sequence). V was pared by 8 bases and J by 4 bases, with 12 bases of the junction left unmatched.

This chain joins TRBV7-8 and TRBJ2-7; D is possibly TRBD2 (5 bases). This CDR3 contains 13 residues. Germline V CDR1 and CDR2: SGHVS, FQNEAQ. The V and J ends lost 5 bases and 5 bases respectively, with 13 bases between them. In nucleotides, the CDR3 is TGTGCCAGCAGCAGAGGGTTCGACCACGAGCAGTACTTC. Amino acid sequence: CASSRGFDHEQYF.

The V and J genes are TRBV6-5 and TRBJ1-2; weak D call: TRBD1 (5 bases). This CDR3 is built from 15 residues. Trimming left V 7 bases short and J 6 bases short, with 21 bases between. Germline-derived CDR1 and CDR2 are MNHEY and SVGAGI. CDR3 bases: TGTGCCAGCATCCAACCGGGAGAAGGGGAAAATGGCTACACCTTC. Translating gives CASIQPGEGENGYTF.

This chain connects TRBV2 to TRBJ2-2, with D perhaps TRBD1 (6 bases). This CDR3 is 14 amino acids long. The germline CDR1 and CDR2 sequences are SNHLY and FYNNEI. Trimming cost V 4 bases and J 5 bases, with 11 bases left between them. The CDR3 is CASSVRTVTGELFF. DNA of the CDR3: TGTGCCAGCAGTGTCCGGACAGTTACCGGGGAGCTGTTTTTT.

The V call is TRBV19, the J call TRBJ2-7; possible D gene TRBD2, 6 bases. Germline CDR1 LNHDA, CDR2 SQIVND (reference sequence). V was clipped by 4 bases and J by 0 bases, with 7 bases between them. This CDR3 region has 13 residues. CDR3 nucleotides: TGTGCCAGTAGTACGGGAGCCTCCTACGAGCAGTACTTC. Amino acids: CASSTGASYEQYF.

The gene calls are TRBV27 and TRBJ2-7; TRBD1 aligns across 9 bases. The CDR3 contains 16 residues. Germline CDR1 MNHEY, CDR2 SMNVEV (reference sequence). The V gene end was trimmed by 6 bases and the J gene end by 3 bases; junction bases not matched to a gene: 12. As DNA, the CDR3 is TGTGCCAGCAGAAAACCGGGACAGGGCCCCTTCTACGAGCAGTACTTC. Translation gives CASRKPGQGPFYEQYF.

The rearrangement uses TRBV4-3 and TRBJ2-3; perhaps TRBD2 as D (5 bases). CDR1 and CDR2 (germline): LGHNA, YSLEER. The CDR3 covers 17 residues. V gave up 1 base and J gave up 2 bases, with 16 bases separating them. The DNA of the CDR3 is TGCGCCAGCAGCCAAGTTGTTCCGCAGCGGACCACAGATACGCAGTATTTT. Its translation is CASSQVVPQRTTDTQYF.

The V gene is TRBV5-6, the J gene TRBJ1-1; TRBD1 matches 10 bases. After removal of 4 bases from V and 2 bases from J, the junction contained 11 bases not matched to a gene. The CDR3 is 17 residues long. Germline V CDR1 and CDR2: SGHDT, YYEEEE. The CDR3 here is CASSRLPTGGRNTEAFF. Written as DNA, the CDR3 is TGTGCCAGCAGCCGACTACCGACAGGGGGCAGAAACACTGAAGCTTTCTTT.

This rearrangement joins TRBV1 to TRBJ2-1; the tabulated D call, TRBD2, remains unverified against the DNA. TRBV1 is a listed pseudogene. The CDR3 is 9 residues long. The CDR3, as DNA: TGTCCGGGGGACAATGAGCAGTTCTTC. It is translated as CPGDNEQFF.

This chain connects TRBV7-8 to TRBJ2-2, with 9 bases aligning to TRBD2. CDR1 is SGHVS and CDR2 is FQNEAQ in the germline V gene. V lost 5 bases to trimming and J lost 4 bases; unmatched junction nucleotides: 11. This CDR3 spans 17 amino acids. CDR3 coding DNA: TGTGCCAGCAGCCCGCTTATAGCGGGAGCTCCCACCGGGGAGCTGTTTTTT. Protein: CASSPLIAGAPTGELFF.

The chain couples TRBV7-9 to TRBJ2-1; 8 bases match TRBD1. In germline, CDR1 is SEHNR, CDR2 FQNEAQ (reference sequence). J was trimmed by 6 bases and V by 3 bases; bases with no gene match: 7. The CDR3 is made up of 15 amino acids. The CDR3 loop is CASSFRDRTSNEQFF. The CDR3 coding sequence is TGTGCCAGCAGCTTCCGGGACAGGACGTCCAATGAGCAGTTCTTC.

The genes are TRBV7-2 and TRBJ2-7, with 7 bases that match TRBD1. This CDR3 spans 16 amino acids. With 2 bases clipped from V and 0 bases from J, the junction kept 7 bases outside the gene matches. Germline CDR1 and CDR2: SGHTA and FQGNSA. The CDR3 sequence: CASSLWDSRSSYEQYF. For the CDR3, the DNA is TGTGCCAGCAGCTTATGGGACAGCCGGAGCTCCTACGAGCAGTACTTC.

The gene calls are TRBV29-1 and TRBJ2-5; tentatively, D is TRBD2 (6 bases). The germline V and J ends were trimmed by 4 bases and 1 base, with 7 bases remaining between them. This CDR3 contains 12 residues. The V gene's germline CDR1 is SQVTM and CDR2 ANQGSEA. The CDR3 DNA follows: TGCAGCGTTGGGAGGGCCCAAGAGACCCAGTACTTC. Its protein product is CSVGRAQETQYF. Based on the CDR3 plus reference TRBV29-1 and TRBJ2-5, the full variable domain is SAVISQKPSRDICQRGTSLTIQCQVDSQVTMMFWYRQQPGQSLTLIATANQGSEATYESGFVIDKFPISRPNLTFSTLTVSNMSPEDSSIYLCSVGRAQETQYFGPGTRLLVL.

The gene calls are TRBV29-1 and TRBJ2-3, with 10 bases fitting TRBD2. Germline V gene sequence: CDR1 SQVTM, CDR2 ANQGSEA. The CDR3 covers 16 residues. J gave up 3 bases and V 2 bases, and 8 bases lay outside the gene matches. As DNA, the CDR3 is TGCAGCGTTGAATGGGCTCTAGCGGGAGAGACAGATACGCAGTATTTT. It specifies CSVEWALAGETDTQYF.

The rearrangement uses TRBV2 and TRBJ1-3, with 7 bases aligning to TRBD1. This CDR3 region has 17 residues. V dropped 4 bases and J dropped 0; count of bases not matched to a gene: 9. The germline V gene has CDR1 SNHLY and CDR2 FYNNEI. The CDR3 DNA is TGTGCCAGCAGTGCCACCGGGACAGCCAACTCTGGAAACACCATATATTTT. Translation gives CASSATGTANSGNTIYF.

The chain recombines TRBV12-5 with TRBJ1-5; 10 nucleotides align to TRBD1. Trimming took 2 bases from V and 6 from J; bases not matched to a gene: 4. The CDR3 length is 15 residues. The germline gives CDR1 LGHNT, CDR2 FRNRAP. This chain's CDR3 is CASGLSRDRGQPQHF. CDR3 DNA sequence: TGTGCTAGTGGTTTGAGCCGGGACAGGGGTCAGCCCCAGCATTTT. Drawing the rest from reference TRBV12-5 and TRBJ1-5, the complete variable domain is DARVTQTPRHKVTEMGQEVTMRCQPILGHNTVFWYRQTMMQGLELLAYFRNRAPLDDSGMPKDRFSAEMPDATLATLKIQPSEPRDSAVYFCASGLSRDRGQPQHFGDGTRLSIL.

The count of this clone is one. The V call is TRBV2, the J call TRBJ2-3, with TRBD1 identical over 7 bases. Trimming cost V 6 bases and J 0 bases; bases outside gene matches: 6. The CDR3 extends over 15 amino acids. From germline, CDR1 is SNHLY and CDR2 FYNNEI. CDR3 residues: CASSTTGASTDTQYF. The CDR3 DNA is TGTGCCAGCAGCACAACAGGGGCGAGCACAGATACGCAGTATTTT. The full variable domain, completed using reference TRBV2 and TRBJ2-3, is EPEVTQTPSHQVTQMGQEVILRCVPISNHLYFYWYRQILGQKVEFLVSFYNNEISEKSEIFDDQFSVERPDGSNFTLKIRSTKLEDSAMYFCASSTTGASTDTQYFGPGTRLTVL.

The V call is TRBV10-3, the J call TRBJ1-3, with D possibly being TRBD1 (5 bases). Germline CDR1 and CDR2: ENHRY and SYGVKD. The CDR3 runs to 13 residues. V shed 6 bases and J shed 4 bases, with 10 bases lying between them. CDR3 residues: CAISSGYGNTIYF. The CDR3 DNA reads as TGTGCCATCAGCTCAGGGTACGGAAACACCATATATTTT.

This chain connects TRBV9 to TRBJ1-1; 7 bases align to TRBD1. The CDR3 is 17 residues long. Germline-derived CDR1 and CDR2 are SGDLS and YYNGEE. With 4 bases clipped from V and 0 bases from J, the junction kept 12 bases outside the gene matches. The CDR3 coding sequence is TGTGCCAGCAGCAGAGGCGGGGCAGGGGGTATGAACACTGAAGCTTTCTTT. Its translation is CASSRGGAGGMNTEAFF.

The chain uses TRBV4-1 and TRBJ1-2, with D perhaps TRBD1 (6 bases). The CDR3 contains 16 residues. Per the germline V gene, CDR1 is MGHRA and CDR2 is YSYEKL. With 1 base removed from V and 8 bases from J, the gap between germline ends came to 20 bases. The CDR3: CASSQVLSTGGGGYTF. Here the CDR3 DNA reads TGCGCCAGCAGCCAAGTTCTATCTACGGGAGGGGGGGGCTACACCTTC.

The gene calls are TRBV30 and TRBJ2-3; 10 nucleotides agree with TRBD2. V dropped 2 bases and J dropped 1; count of bases not matched to a gene: 3. Germline loops: CDR1 GTSNPN, CDR2 SVGIG (reference sequence). The CDR3 is made up of 15 amino acids. CDR3 region: CAWSRTSGGTDTQYF. CDR3 DNA: TGTGCCTGGAGTCGAACTAGCGGGGGCACAGATACGCAGTATTTT.

The rearrangement links TRBV15 to TRBJ2-1; D gene ambiguous. The CDR3 has 16 amino acids. The V end was cut by 3 bases, the J end by 3 bases, with 15 bases between. The germline CDR1 and CDR2 sequences are LNHNV and YYDKDF (reference sequence). The CDR3 is CATSRSSAPNYNEQFF. The CDR3 nucleotides are TGTGCCACCAGCAGGTCCAGCGCCCCCAACTACAATGAGCAGTTCTTC.

The chain recombines TRBV28 with TRBJ1-1, with 9 bases aligning to TRBD1. The length of the CDR3 is 14 residues. Germline V gives CDR1 MDHEN, CDR2 SYDVKM. V lost 11 bases and J lost 3; bases outside the gene matches: 10. CDR3 sequence (DNA): TGTGCCGGAAAAAAACAGGGGGCGTACACTGAAGCTTTCTTT. Translation: CAGKKQGAYTEAFF.

The chain has TRBV5-1 and TRBJ2-6, with TRBD1 matching 10 bases. Per the germline V gene, CDR1 is SGHRS and CDR2 is YFSETQ. V lost 3 bases and J lost 0; bases outside the gene matches: 6. The CDR3 is made up of 18 amino acids. The CDR3 DNA is TGCGCCAGCAGCTGGGGACAGGGGATGAACTCTGGGGCCAACGTCCTGACTTTC. Its protein product is CASSWGQGMNSGANVLTF.

Within the sample, this clone is medium-sized. This chain links TRBV6-4 with TRBJ2-2, with 7 bases that match TRBD2. V trimming: 4 bases; J trimming: 4 bases; junction bases outside the gene matches: 0. The CDR3 runs 13 residues. CDR1 and CDR2 (germline): MRHNA, SNTAGT. Written as DNA, the CDR3 is TGTGCCAGCAGTGGGACTAGCACCGGGGAGCTGTTTTTT. Translation: CASSGTSTGELFF.

This rearrangement joins TRBV15 to TRBJ2-5, with 9 bases aligning to TRBD2. Germline V gene lookup returns CDR1 LNHNV and CDR2 YYDKDF (reference sequence). This CDR3 has 14 residues. V trimming: 6 bases; J trimming: 2 bases; junction bases outside the gene matches: 4. The CDR3 coding sequence is TGTGCCACCAGGCCGACTAGCGGACAAGAGACCCAGTACTTC. Its translation: CATRPTSGQETQYF.

J is TRBJ2-3 and V is TRBV28; perhaps TRBD2 as D (6 bases). Trimming shortened V by 10 bases and J by 2 bases, and 13 bases separated the two germline ends. The CDR3 covers 13 residues. The germline gives CDR1 MDHEN, CDR2 SYDVKM. CDR3 region: CATLEGNTDTQYF. The DNA of the CDR3 is TGTGCCACCCTGGAGGGGAACACAGATACGCAGTATTTT.